Presented here are 5 T cell receptor beta chains from one specimen sequenced in a study of cytomegalovirus exposure and HLA in healthy donors. The study ran its PCR with 60 Vbeta and 13 Jbeta primers. Profiling relied on immunoSEQ multiplex PCR, and the TCRdb table lists in-frame clones only, not all of them. The table lists 210,000 or so clones, approximately 83% of them singletons. The sample consisted of PBMCs. The source of these receptors is a boy aged 2 to 9 in good health and CMV-seronegative.

The chain has TRBV30 and TRBJ2-2; 13 nucleotides line up with TRBD2. This CDR3 is built from 18 residues. Per germline, CDR1 GTSNPN and CDR2 SVGIG (reference sequence). Unmatched junction bases numbered 13, after V lost 2 bases and J lost 7 bases. The CDR3 is CAWSFMRTSGSMSGELFF. The CDR3 DNA reads as TGTGCCTGGAGTTTTATGAGGACTAGCGGGAGTATGAGCGGGGAGCTGTTTTTT.

V is TRBV6-1 and J is TRBJ1-6, with D hard to call. Looked up from germline, CDR1 is MNHNS and CDR2 is SASEGT. Trimming removed 5 bases from V and 0 bases from J, with 2 bases in between. CDR3 size: 13 residues. The CDR3 reads CASSYSYNSPLHF. The CDR3 DNA reads as TGTGCCAGCAGTTACTCCTATAATTCACCCCTCCACTTT.

The chain carries TRBV11-2 and TRBJ2-5; 9 bases fit TRBD1. The J call may be wrong; the DNA end is better matched by TRBJ2-7. The germline V gene has CDR1 SGHAT and CDR2 FQNNGV. The CDR3 covers 13 residues. CDR3 loop: CASSFGTGSEQYF. In DNA, the CDR3 is TGTGCCAGCAGCTTTGGGACAGGGAGCGAGCAGTACTTC.

The rearrangement links TRBV7-9 to TRBJ2-3; maybe TRBD2 (7 bases). Trimming took off 1 base at V and 0 bases at J, with 14 bases between the two ends. Germline V CDR1 and CDR2: SEHNR, FQNEAQ (reference sequence). This CDR3 has 17 amino acids. The CDR3 region has the DNA TGTGCCAGCAGCTTAGGCGGGGGCAGGAGGAGCACAGATACGCAGTATTTT. Residues: CASSLGGGRRSTDTQYF.

The chain employs TRBV19 and TRBJ2-7, with D perhaps matching TRBD1 (6 bases). Germline CDR1 is LNHDA and CDR2 is SQIVND (reference sequence). V dropped 5 bases and J dropped 2 bases, with 16 bases sitting between them. The CDR3 is made up of 15 amino acids. The chain's CDR3 is CASSPAMRGTYEQYF. The CDR3 DNA sequence: TGTGCCAGTAGTCCGGCAATGAGGGGGACCTACGAGCAGTACTTC.